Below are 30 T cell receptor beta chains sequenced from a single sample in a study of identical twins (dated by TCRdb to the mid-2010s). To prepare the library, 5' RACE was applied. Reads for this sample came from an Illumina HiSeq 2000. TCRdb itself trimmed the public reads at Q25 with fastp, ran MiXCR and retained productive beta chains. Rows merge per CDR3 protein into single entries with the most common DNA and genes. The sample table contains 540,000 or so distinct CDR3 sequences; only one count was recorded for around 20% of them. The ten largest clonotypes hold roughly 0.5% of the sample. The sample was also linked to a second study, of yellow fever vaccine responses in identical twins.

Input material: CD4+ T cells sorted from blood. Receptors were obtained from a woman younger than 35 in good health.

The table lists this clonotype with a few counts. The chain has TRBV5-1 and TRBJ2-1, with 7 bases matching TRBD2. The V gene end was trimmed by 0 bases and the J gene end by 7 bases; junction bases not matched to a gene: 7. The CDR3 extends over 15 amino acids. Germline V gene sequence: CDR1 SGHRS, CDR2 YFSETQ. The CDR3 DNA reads TGCGCCAGCAGCTTGGTCGGCAGGGAGGGGAATGAGCAGTTCTTC. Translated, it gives CASSLVGREGNEQFF.

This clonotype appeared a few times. In DNA form, the CDR3 reads TGCAGTGCTAGCCCCGGGACCTCATACGAGCAGTACTTC. Translation gives CSASPGTSYEQYF. The chain couples TRBV20-1 to TRBJ2-7, with D possibly being TRBD1 or TRBD2 (5 bases each). The CDR3 spans 13 residues. Looked up from germline, CDR1 is DFQATT and CDR2 is SNEGSKA (reference sequence). Trimming took 3 bases from V and 4 from J, leaving 13 bases between them.

CDR3 bases: TGCGCCATCCGAGGACTAGCGGGAGGAGCGAGCGACACCGGGGAGCTGTTTTTT. Amino acid sequence: CAIRGLAGGASDTGELFF. V is TRBV10-2 and J is TRBJ2-2; 14 bases fit TRBD2. The J segment lost 3 bases and the V segment lost 10 bases, leaving 13 bases of the junction unmatched. The CDR3 has 18 residues. Germline V gene data show CDR1 as WSHSY and CDR2 as SAAADI.

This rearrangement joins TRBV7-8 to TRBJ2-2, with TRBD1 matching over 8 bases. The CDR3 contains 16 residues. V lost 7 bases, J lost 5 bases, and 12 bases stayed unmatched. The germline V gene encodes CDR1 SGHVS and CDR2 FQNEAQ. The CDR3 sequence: CASTKGQGTSTGELFF. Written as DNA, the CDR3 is TGTGCCAGCACCAAAGGACAGGGAACGTCTACCGGGGAGCTGTTTTTT. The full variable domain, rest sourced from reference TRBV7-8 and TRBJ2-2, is GAGVSQSPRYKVAKRGQDVALRCDPISGHVSLFWYQQALGQGPEFLTYFQNEAQLDKSGLPSDRFFAERPEGSVSTLKIQRTQQEDSAVYLCASTKGQGTSTGELFFGEGSRLTVL.

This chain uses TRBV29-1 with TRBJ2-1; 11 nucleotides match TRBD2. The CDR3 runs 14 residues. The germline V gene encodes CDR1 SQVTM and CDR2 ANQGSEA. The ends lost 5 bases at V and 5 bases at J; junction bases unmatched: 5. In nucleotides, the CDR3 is TGCAGCGTTCTAGCGGGAGGAGTTAACAATGAGCAGTTCTTC. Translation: CSVLAGGVNNEQFF.

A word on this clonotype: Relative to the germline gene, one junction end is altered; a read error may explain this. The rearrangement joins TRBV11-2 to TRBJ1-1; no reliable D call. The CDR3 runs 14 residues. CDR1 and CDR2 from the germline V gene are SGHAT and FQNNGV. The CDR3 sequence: CASSAAGKNTEAFF. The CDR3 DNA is TGTGCCAGCAGCGCAGCCGGGAAGAACACTGAGGCTTTCTTT. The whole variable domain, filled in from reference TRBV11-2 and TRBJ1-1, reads EAGVAQSPRYKIIEKRQSVAFWCNPISGHATLYWYQQILGQGPKLLIQFQNNGVVDDSQLPKDRFSAERLKGVDSTLKIQPAKLEDSAVYLCASSAAGKNTEAFFGQGTRLTVV.

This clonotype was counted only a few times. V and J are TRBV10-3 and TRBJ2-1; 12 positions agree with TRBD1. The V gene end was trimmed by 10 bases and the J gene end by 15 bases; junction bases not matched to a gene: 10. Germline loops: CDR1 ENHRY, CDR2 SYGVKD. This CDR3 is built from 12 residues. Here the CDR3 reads CASWAGQGARFF. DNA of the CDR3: TGTGCCAGCTGGGCGGGACAGGGGGCTCGGTTCTTC.

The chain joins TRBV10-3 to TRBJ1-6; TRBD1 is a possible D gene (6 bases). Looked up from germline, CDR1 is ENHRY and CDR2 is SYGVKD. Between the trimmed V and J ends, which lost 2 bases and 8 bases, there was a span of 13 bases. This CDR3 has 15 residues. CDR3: CAISEVADSYSPLHF. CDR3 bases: TGTGCCATCAGTGAGGTGGCGGACAGCTATTCACCCCTCCACTTT.

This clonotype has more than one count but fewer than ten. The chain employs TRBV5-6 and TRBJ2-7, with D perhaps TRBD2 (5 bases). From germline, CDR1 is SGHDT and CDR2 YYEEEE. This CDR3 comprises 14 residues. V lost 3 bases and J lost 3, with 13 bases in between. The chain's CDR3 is CASSSGWQNYEQYF. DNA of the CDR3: TGTGCCAGCAGCTCGGGGTGGCAGAACTACGAGCAGTACTTC.

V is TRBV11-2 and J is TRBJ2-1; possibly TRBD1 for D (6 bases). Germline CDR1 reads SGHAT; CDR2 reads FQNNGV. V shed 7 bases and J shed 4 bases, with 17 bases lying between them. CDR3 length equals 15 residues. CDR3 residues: CASTLVAGEYNEQFF. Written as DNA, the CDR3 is TGTGCCAGCACCCTTGTGGCAGGGGAGTACAATGAGCAGTTCTTC.

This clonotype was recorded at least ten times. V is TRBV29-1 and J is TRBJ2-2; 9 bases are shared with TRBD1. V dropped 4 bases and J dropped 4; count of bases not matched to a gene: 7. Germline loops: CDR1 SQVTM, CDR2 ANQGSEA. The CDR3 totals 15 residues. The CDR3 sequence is CSVGPLTGGTGELFF. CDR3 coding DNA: TGCAGCGTTGGACCCTTGACAGGGGGCACCGGGGAGCTGTTTTTT.

DNA for the CDR3: TGTGCCAGCTCACCACCGGCAGGTCAAGAAAAACTGTTTTTT. It yields the protein CASSPPAGQEKLFF. The chain has TRBV18 and TRBJ1-4; no definite D call. CDR3 length: 14 residues. Germline V CDR1 and CDR2: KGHSH, LQKENI. V lost 0 bases and J 8 bases, leaving 10 bases between the germline ends.

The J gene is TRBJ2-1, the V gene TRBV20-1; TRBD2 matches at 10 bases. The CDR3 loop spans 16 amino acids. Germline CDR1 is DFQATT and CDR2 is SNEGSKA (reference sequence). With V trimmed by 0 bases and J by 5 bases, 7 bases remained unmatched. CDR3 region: CSARDFGGLADNEQFF. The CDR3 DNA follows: TGCAGTGCTAGAGATTTCGGCGGACTAGCGGACAATGAGCAGTTCTTC.

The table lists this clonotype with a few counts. The CDR3 bases are TGTGCCAGCAGGGCGGACGGGAGGGCAGATACGCAGTATTTT. Translated: CASRADGRADTQYF. The V call is TRBV12-3 or TRBV12-4, the J call TRBJ2-3; 8 bases are a match to TRBD2. The CDR3 runs 14 residues. V trimming: 6 bases; J trimming: 4 bases; junction bases outside the gene matches: 6.

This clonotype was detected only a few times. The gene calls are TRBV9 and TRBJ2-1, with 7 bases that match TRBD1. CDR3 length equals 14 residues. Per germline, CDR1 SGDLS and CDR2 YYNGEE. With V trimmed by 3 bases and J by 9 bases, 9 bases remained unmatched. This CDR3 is CASSAETGPVEQFF. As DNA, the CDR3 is TGTGCCAGCAGCGCAGAGACAGGGCCGGTTGAGCAGTTCTTC.

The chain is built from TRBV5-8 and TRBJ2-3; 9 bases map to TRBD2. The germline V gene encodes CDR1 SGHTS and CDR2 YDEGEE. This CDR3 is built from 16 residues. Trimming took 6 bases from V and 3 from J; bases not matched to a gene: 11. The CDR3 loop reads CASIRAGLAGTDTQYF. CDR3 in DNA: TGTGCCAGCATCCGGGCGGGGCTAGCGGGAACAGATACGCAGTATTTT.

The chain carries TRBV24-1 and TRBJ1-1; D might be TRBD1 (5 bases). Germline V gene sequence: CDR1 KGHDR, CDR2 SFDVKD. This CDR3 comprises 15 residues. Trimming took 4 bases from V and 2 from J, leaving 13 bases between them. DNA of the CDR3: TGTGCCACCAGTGACTCCGGGACCTCAAACACTGAAGCTTTCTTT. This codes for CATSDSGTSNTEAFF.

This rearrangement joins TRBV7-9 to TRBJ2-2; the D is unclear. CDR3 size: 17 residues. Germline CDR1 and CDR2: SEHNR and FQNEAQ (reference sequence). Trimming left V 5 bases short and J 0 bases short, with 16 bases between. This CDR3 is CASSLFGLESNTGELFF. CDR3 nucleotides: TGTGCCAGCAGCCTCTTCGGGCTCGAATCGAACACCGGGGAGCTGTTTTTT.

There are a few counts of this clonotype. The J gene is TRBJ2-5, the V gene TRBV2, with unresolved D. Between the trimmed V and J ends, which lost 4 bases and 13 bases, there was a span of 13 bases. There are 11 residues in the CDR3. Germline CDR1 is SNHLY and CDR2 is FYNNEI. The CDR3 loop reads CASSVDSRLYF. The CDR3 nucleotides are TGTGCCAGCAGTGTCGACTCCCGTTTGTACTTC.

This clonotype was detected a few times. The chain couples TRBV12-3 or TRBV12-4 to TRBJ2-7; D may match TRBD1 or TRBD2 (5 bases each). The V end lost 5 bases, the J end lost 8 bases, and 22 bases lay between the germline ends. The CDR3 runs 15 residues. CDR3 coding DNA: TGTGCCAGCAGTGAAACCGGGACGGCACTACGAAAGCAGTACTTC. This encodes CASSETGTALRKQYF.

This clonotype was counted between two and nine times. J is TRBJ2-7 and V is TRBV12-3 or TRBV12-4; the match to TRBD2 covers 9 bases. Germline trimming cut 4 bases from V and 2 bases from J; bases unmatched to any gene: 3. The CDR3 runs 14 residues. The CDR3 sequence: CASSSRLAAYEQYF. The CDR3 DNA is TGTGCCAGCAGTTCCCGACTAGCGGCCTACGAGCAGTACTTC.

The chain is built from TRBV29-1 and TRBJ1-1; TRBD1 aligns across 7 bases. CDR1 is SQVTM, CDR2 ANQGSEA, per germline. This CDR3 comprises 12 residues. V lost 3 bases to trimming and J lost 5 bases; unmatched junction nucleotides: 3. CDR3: CSVEVQGTEAFF. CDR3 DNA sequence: TGCAGCGTTGAGGTACAGGGGACTGAAGCTTTCTTT. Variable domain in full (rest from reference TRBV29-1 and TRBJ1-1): SAVISQKPSRDICQRGTSLTIQCQVDSQVTMMFWYRQQPGQSLTLIATANQGSEATYESGFVIDKFPISRPNLTFSTLTVSNMSPEDSSIYLCSVEVQGTEAFFGQGTRLTVV.

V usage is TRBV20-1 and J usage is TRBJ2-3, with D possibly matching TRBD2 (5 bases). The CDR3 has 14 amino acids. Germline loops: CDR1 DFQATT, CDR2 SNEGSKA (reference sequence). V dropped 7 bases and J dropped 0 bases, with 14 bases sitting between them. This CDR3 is CSVAWGASTDTQYF. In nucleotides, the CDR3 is TGCAGTGTCGCATGGGGAGCGAGCACAGATACGCAGTATTTT.

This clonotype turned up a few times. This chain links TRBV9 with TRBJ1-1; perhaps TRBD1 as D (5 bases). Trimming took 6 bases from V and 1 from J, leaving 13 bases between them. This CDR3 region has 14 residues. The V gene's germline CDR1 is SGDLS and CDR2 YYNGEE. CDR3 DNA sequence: TGTGCCAGCACCCTGGGCACAGGGAACACTGAAGCTTTCTTT. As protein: CASTLGTGNTEAFF.

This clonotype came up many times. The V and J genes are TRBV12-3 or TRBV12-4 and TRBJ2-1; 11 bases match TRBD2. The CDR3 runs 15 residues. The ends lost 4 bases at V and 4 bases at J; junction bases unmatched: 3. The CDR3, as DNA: TGTGCCAGCAGTTCGGGACTAGCGGCGTACAATGAGCAGTTCTTC. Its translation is CASSSGLAAYNEQFF.

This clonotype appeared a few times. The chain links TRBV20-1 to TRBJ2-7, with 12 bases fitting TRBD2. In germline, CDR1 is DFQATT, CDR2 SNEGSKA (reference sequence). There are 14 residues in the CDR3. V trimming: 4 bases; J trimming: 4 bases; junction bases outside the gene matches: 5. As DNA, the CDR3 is TGCAGTGCTAACTCGGGACTAGCGGGTTACGAGCAGTACTTC. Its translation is CSANSGLAGYEQYF.

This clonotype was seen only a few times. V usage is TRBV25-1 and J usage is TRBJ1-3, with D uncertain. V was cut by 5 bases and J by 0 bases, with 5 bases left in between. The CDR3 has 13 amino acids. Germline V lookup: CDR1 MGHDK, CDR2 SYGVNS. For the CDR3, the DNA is TGTGCCAGCAGTCACAACTCTGGAAACACCATATATTTT. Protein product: CASSHNSGNTIYF.

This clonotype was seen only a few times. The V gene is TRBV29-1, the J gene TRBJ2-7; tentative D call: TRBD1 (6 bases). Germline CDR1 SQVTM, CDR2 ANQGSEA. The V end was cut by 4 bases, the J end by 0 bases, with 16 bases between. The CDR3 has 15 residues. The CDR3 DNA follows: TGCAGCGTTGGGTGGGCAGGGGCCCCCTCCTACGAGCAGTACTTC. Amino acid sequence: CSVGWAGAPSYEQYF.

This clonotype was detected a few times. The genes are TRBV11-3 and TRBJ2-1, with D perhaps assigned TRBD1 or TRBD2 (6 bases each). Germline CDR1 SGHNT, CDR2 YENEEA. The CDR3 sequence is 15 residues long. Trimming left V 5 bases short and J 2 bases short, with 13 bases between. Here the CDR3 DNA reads TGTGCCAGCAGCACCGAGGGGGGCCCCTACAATGAGCAGTTCTTC. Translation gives CASSTEGGPYNEQFF. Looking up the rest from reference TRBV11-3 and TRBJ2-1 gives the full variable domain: EAGVVQSPRYKIIEKKQPVAFWCNPISGHNTLYWYLQNLGQGPELLIRYENEEAVDDSQLPKDRFSAERLKGVDSTLKIQPAELGDSAVYLCASSTEGGPYNEQFFGPGTRLTVL.

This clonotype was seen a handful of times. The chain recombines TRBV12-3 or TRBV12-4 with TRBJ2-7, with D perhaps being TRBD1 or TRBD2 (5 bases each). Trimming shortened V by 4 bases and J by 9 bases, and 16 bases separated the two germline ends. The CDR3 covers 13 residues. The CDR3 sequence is CASSSGPESRQYF. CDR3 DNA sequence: TGTGCCAGCAGTTCGGGACCCGAATCCCGGCAGTACTTC.